The rows below give T cell receptor beta chains drawn from one sample of a study of blood T cell repertoires in COVID-19. The data were produced by immunoSEQ multiplex PCR, yet TCRdb's version contains in-frame clones alone and is incomplete. The sample shows about 310,000 clones, 90% of them seen only once. What was sequenced was peripheral blood. The origin of the receptors is a middle-aged woman with COVID-19, enrolled during active disease. The CDR3 runs from the conserved cysteine through the conserved F or W. The D gene is left open where the match is weak. Clone sizes are given selectively: once, few, many, or a class where the clone is expanded.

D: TRBD2; J: TRBJ2-5; V: TRBV6-6; size: -; CDR3: CASSHSRLAGGQETQYF; DNA: TGTGCCAGCAGTCACAGTCGTCTAGCGGGGGGGCAAGAGACCCAGTACTTC
D: -; J: TRBJ2-7; V: TRBV6-6; size: -; CDR3: CASIPSGGTDEQYF; DNA: TGTGCCAGCATACCTTCGGGGGGGACAGACGAGCAGTACTTC
D: -; J: TRBJ1-6; V: TRBV4-2; size: -; CDR3: CASSQERQGHNSPLHF; DNA: TGTGCCAGCAGCCAAGAAAGGCAGGGGCATAATTCACCCCTCCACTTT
D: -; J: TRBJ1-4; V: TRBV4-3; size: -; CDR3: CASSPFVSRATNEKLFF; DNA: TGCGCCAGCAGCCCTTTCGTTTCCCGGGCAACTAATGAAAAACTGTTTTTT
D: TRBD2; J: TRBJ2-1; V: TRBV18; size: -; CDR3: CASSAIIAGSSYNEQFF; DNA: TGTGCCAGCTCAGCCATTATAGCGGGGAGCTCCTACAATGAGCAGTTCTTC
D: TRBD1; J: TRBJ2-3; V: TRBV27; size: -; CDR3: CASSLLPGQGNTDTQYF; DNA: TGTGCCAGCAGTTTACTTCCGGGACAGGGAAACACAGATACGCAGTATTTT
D: -; J: TRBJ1-2; V: TRBV28; size: -; CDR3: CASSLPQDYGYTF; DNA: TGTGCCAGCAGCCTTCCCCAGGACTATGGCTACACCTTC
D: -; J: TRBJ1-1; V: TRBV7-2; size: once; CDR3: CASSLANSHTEAFF; DNA: TGTGCCAGCAGCTTAGCGAACAGTCACACTGAAGCTTTCTTT
D: -; J: TRBJ1-2; V: TRBV4-1; size: -; CDR3: CASSQGGGIHYGYTF; DNA: TGCGCCAGCAGCCAAGGTGGAGGGATTCACTATGGCTACACCTTC
D: TRBD1; J: TRBJ2-1; V: TRBV18; size: -; CDR3: CASSPPGQGAINEQFF; DNA: TGTGCCAGCTCACCACCGGGACAGGGGGCTATCAATGAGCAGTTCTTC
D: -; J: TRBJ1-5; V: TRBV23-1; size: -; CDR3: CASTGGRGGGNQPQHF; DNA: TGCGCCAGCACAGGTGGCAGGGGTGGAGGAAATCAGCCCCAGCATTTT
D: -; J: TRBJ2-2; V: TRBV5-1; size: once; CDR3: CASSLGQDDGELFF; DNA: TGCGCCAGCAGCTTGGGACAGGATGACGGGGAGCTGTTTTTT
D: TRBD1; J: TRBJ1-4; V: TRBV15; size: -; CDR3: CATSRAAGGTNEKLFF; DNA: TGTGCCACCAGCAGAGCCGCAGGGGGCACTAATGAAAAACTGTTTTTT
D: TRBD1; J: TRBJ1-2; V: TRBV13; size: -; CDR3: CASSTRTGGGFQGYTF; DNA: TGTGCCAGCAGCACCCGAACAGGGGGCGGTTTTCAAGGCTACACCTTC
D: TRBD2; J: TRBJ2-1; V: TRBV4-1; size: -; CDR3: CATSAGLPRNNEQFF; DNA: TGCGCTACGTCAGCGGGGCTGCCGCGAAACAATGAGCAGTTCTTC
D: -; J: TRBJ2-4; V: TRBV21-1; size: -; CDR3: CASSNPEDRDTGAPKNIQYF; DNA: TGTGCCAGCAGCAACCCCGAGGACAGGGATACTGGGGCCCCCAAAAACATTCAGTACTTC
D: -; J: TRBJ2-1; V: TRBV6-5; size: -; CDR3: CASSSGWGSGATRFF; DNA: -
D: TRBD1; J: TRBJ1-3; V: TRBV28; size: -; CDR3: CASSSWGQTFSGNTIYF; DNA: TGTGCCAGCAGTTCTTGGGGACAGACCTTCTCTGGAAACACCATATATTTT
D: TRBD1; J: TRBJ1-5; V: TRBV7-2; size: -; CDR3: CASSQQGKPQHF; DNA: TGTGCCAGCAGCCAACAGGGGAAGCCCCAGCATTTT
D: TRBD2; J: TRBJ2-3; V: TRBV5-4; size: -; CDR3: CASSVRRGGGIDTQYF; DNA: TGTGCCAGCAGCGTTCGTCGGGGCGGGGGGATAGATACGCAGTATTTT
D: -; J: TRBJ2-3; V: TRBV7-3; size: -; CDR3: CASSLGGPGTDTQYF; DNA: TGTGCCAGCAGCTTGGGGGGACCGGGAACAGATACGCAGTATTTT
D: -; J: TRBJ2-4; V: TRBV28; size: once; CDR3: CASSFGGPTQNIQYF; DNA: TGTGCCAGCAGTTTTGGCGGGCCTACTCAAAACATTCAGTACTTC
D: TRBD1; J: TRBJ1-2; V: TRBV28; size: -; CDR3: CATDRVNGYTF; DNA: TGTGCCACGGACAGGGTCAATGGCTACACCTTC
D: TRBD1; J: TRBJ2-7; V: TRBV30; size: -; CDR3: CASRTGFYEQYF; DNA: TGTGCCTCGCGGACAGGTTTCTACGAGCAGTACTTC
D: -; J: TRBJ2-6; V: TRBV19; size: -; CDR3: CASRLRDIFSGANVLTF; DNA: TGTGCCAGTAGGTTAAGGGACATCTTCTCTGGGGCCAACGTCCTGACTTTC
D: -; J: TRBJ2-2; V: TRBV4-2; size: -; CDR3: CASSQQRGGRYRHLNTGELFF; DNA: TGTGCCAGCAGCCAACAAAGAGGGGGTAGATATAGGCATCTGAACACCGGGGAACTGTTTTTT
D: -; J: TRBJ1-2; V: TRBV29-1; size: few; CDR3: CSAGGDSEGYTF; DNA: TGCAGCGCCGGGGGTGACTCCGAGGGCTACACCTTC
D: -; J: TRBJ1-5; V: TRBV2; size: -; CDR3: CASSPGGGRQPQHF; DNA: TGTGCCAGCAGCCCGGGGGGGGGCCGCCAGCCCCAGCATTTT
D: -; J: TRBJ2-7; V: TRBV11-2; size: once; CDR3: CASSRTTEQYF; DNA: TGTGCCAGCAGCCGAACAACCGAGCAGTACTTC
D: TRBD1; J: TRBJ1-1; V: TRBV7-2; size: -; CDR3: CASSPLGTGIGWGAFF; DNA: TGTGCCAGCAGCCCGTTAGGGACAGGCATCGGCTGGGGAGCTTTCTTT
D: -; J: TRBJ1-2; V: TRBV10-3; size: -; CDR3: CAIQVEGSGNYGYTF; DNA: TGTGCCATACAAGTGGAGGGGAGTGGAAACTATGGCTACACCTTC
D: TRBD1; J: TRBJ2-5; V: TRBV4-3; size: once; CDR3: CASSPDDGTGETQYF; DNA: TGCGCCAGCAGCCCTGACGATGGGACAGGGGAGACCCAGTACTTC
D: -; J: TRBJ2-2; V: TRBV20-1; size: -; CDR3: CSASSQGHTGELFF; DNA: TGCAGTGCTAGTAGCCAGGGGCATACCGGGGAGCTGTTTTTT
D: TRBD1; J: TRBJ1-4; V: TRBV28; size: -; CDR3: CASRTGINEKLFF; DNA: TGTGCCAGTCGGACAGGGATTAATGAAAAACTGTTTTTT
D: -; J: TRBJ1-2; V: TRBV10-3; size: few; CDR3: CAISGQGYTF; DNA: TGTGCCATCAGTGGACAGGGCTACACCTTC
D: -; J: TRBJ2-1; V: TRBV10-3; size: -; CDR3: CAISGYLQGNEQFF; DNA: TGTGCCATCAGTGGGTACCTACAGGGAAATGAGCAGTTCTTC
D: -; J: TRBJ1-1; V: TRBV5-4; size: -; CDR3: CASSEGANTEAFF; DNA: TGTGCCAGCAGCGAAGGAGCGAACACTGAAGCTTTCTTT
D: -; J: TRBJ1-4; V: TRBV30; size: -; CDR3: CAWSVIRGVNEKLFF; DNA: TGTGCCTGGAGTGTAATCCGGGGGGTCAATGAAAAACTGTTTTTT
D: -; J: TRBJ1-1; V: TRBV30; size: -; CDR3: CASLSPPMNTEAFF; DNA: TGTGCCTCCCTGAGCCCTCCGATGAACACTGAAGCTTTCTTT
D: -; J: TRBJ1-1; V: TRBV3-1/TRBV3-2; size: -; CDR3: CASSQAGLNTEAFF; DNA: TGTGCCAGCAGCCAGGCAGGGCTGAACACTGAAGCTTTCTTT
D: -; J: TRBJ1-1; V: TRBV28; size: -; CDR3: CASSRVAGATEAFF; DNA: TGTGCCAGCAGTAGGGTAGCTGGGGCCACTGAAGCTTTCTTT
D: TRBD1; J: TRBJ1-1; V: TRBV28; size: -; CDR3: CASTIEGQGFTEAFF; DNA: TGTGCCAGCACCATTGAGGGACAGGGCTTTACTGAAGCTTTCTTT
D: TRBD1; J: TRBJ2-6; V: TRBV30; size: once; CDR3: CAWMGQRSSGANVLTF; DNA: TGTGCCTGGATGGGACAGAGGAGCTCTGGGGCCAACGTCCTGACTTTC
D: -; J: TRBJ1-2; V: TRBV5-6; size: -; CDR3: CASSLTGMGYGYTF; DNA: TGTGCCAGCAGCTTGACAGGGATGGGGTATGGCTACACCTTC
D: -; J: TRBJ2-4; V: TRBV7-2; size: -; CDR3: CASSFRGALAKNIQYF; DNA: TGTGCCAGCAGCTTTCGGGGGGCGCTGGCCAAAAACATTCAGTACTTC
D: TRBD2; J: TRBJ2-2; V: TRBV19; size: -; CDR3: CASTWGTPGLAGRNTGELFF; DNA: TGTGCCAGTACCTGGGGGACCCCGGGACTAGCGGGGAGGAACACCGGGGAGCTGTTTTTT